The entry below describes one T cell receptor beta chain. This clone was counted a few times. Its antigen is still unknown. No much larger clonotype is one base removed from it; base qualities were not supplied. The data stem from a study of blood T cell repertoires in COVID-19 (dated by TCRdb to 2018 to 2020). Regarding the complete study: The collaborator samples originated in the United States, Italy and Spain and spanned the acute and convalescent phases of COVID-19. The material from the prospective study consisted of cDNA or gDNA derived from T cells, B-cell-depleted T cells, or PBMCs. Deeply sampled blood TCRbeta repertoires from subjects exposed to, actively infected with, or recovered from COVID-19 were included in the dataset. The repertoires were released in a freely available public database intended as a resource for research on the immune response to SARS-CoV-2. The samples were drawn from two sources: the first 160 participants of the ongoing ImmuneRACE study, and over 1,000 subjects contributed by 6 global collaborators. Nearly every sample came with metadata listing a de-identified subject ID, COVID-19 status, age in years and sex. HLA class I and class II types, where available, came from metadata supplied by the sample provider rather than from assay-based typing.

Summary of the overall study and its limitations: The amount of clinical and demographic metadata varied by source and participant and was provided uncurated.

TCRbeta CDR3 regions were amplified from genomic DNA by means of the immunoSEQ Assay, a bias-controlled multiplex PCR. In the authors' own workflow: The number of nucleated cells in each sample was estimated by amplification of reference gene primers within the assay. To quantify the absolute abundance of each unique TCRbeta CDR3 rearrangement, sequence reads were collapsed and filtered. Productive Simpson clonality was computed per sample as the square root of Simpson's diversity index over productive rearrangements. What TCRdb holds here is the immuneACCESS table cut down to in-frame rearrangements. Part of the clones is not present; checked against another copy, under half of the missing clones reflect an unresolved V gene, and the others are unexplained. The D gene and trimming were derived from the DNA, and the V and J assignments and clone size from that table. This sample has around 100,000 clones in its table, and around 79% of those were observed once. The top ten clones comprise 20% to 25% of the sample.

The germline V gene gives CDR1 as LGHNA and CDR2 as YNFKEQ. The CDR3 contains 17 residues, cysteine and phenylalanine counted. CDR3 DNA is the only sequence kept; it has 51 bases, read in frame from the first base. V has 0 bases trimmed and J has 3 bases trimmed; junction bases matching no gene number 6. Each collaborating institution followed its own protocols to collect whole blood in K2EDTA tubes. For TCRbeta analysis, collaborator samples were shipped as frozen whole blood, as isolated PBMCs, or as DNA extracted from either sample type. This clonotype originated in a man between 65 and 79 years old with active or convalescent COVID-19. The chain employs TRBV4-2 and TRBJ2-5, and 11 junctional nucleotides match TRBD2. The sequenced sample was peripheral blood. The CDR3 amino acid sequence is: CASSQDGSGRVKETQYF. The DNA is TGTGCCAGCAGCCAAGATGGTAGCGGGAGGGTCAAAGAGACCCAGTACTTC.